This T cell receptor beta chain derives from a study of memory CD8 T cells in hepatitis C reinfection. Study at large: Reinfection meant HCV RNA positivity after two negatives ≥60 days apart. Samples late or after reinfection came 12 to 24 weeks post-detection.

This CDR3 has 13 residues. Germline CDR1 reads SEHNR; CDR2 reads FQNEAQ (reference sequence). The J segment lost 6 bases and the V segment lost 3 bases, leaving 2 bases of the junction unmatched. Method: immunoSEQ multiplex PCR; TCRdb's copy keeps in-frame clones and lacks some. The table has just over 45,000 clones, approximately 92% seen once. As to time point: late/post reinfection, 12 to 24 weeks after detection. Sorted cells were sequenced directly ex vivo without any in vitro expansion. The Montreal HEPCO cohort supplied donors who inject drugs. Total naive CD8 T cells were sorted as viable CD3+ CD8+ CD45RO- cells from two donors.

Sequencing was done on a sample of naive CD8+ T cells sorted from blood. This clonotype was sampled from a man aged 18 to 30 with hepatitis C virus infection. The rearrangement links TRBV7-9 to TRBJ1-1; 9 nucleotides agree with TRBD1. CDR3 sequence reads: CASSLGQGPEAFF. CDR3 DNA: TGTGCCAGCAGCTTGGGACAGGGACCTGAAGCTTTCTTT.